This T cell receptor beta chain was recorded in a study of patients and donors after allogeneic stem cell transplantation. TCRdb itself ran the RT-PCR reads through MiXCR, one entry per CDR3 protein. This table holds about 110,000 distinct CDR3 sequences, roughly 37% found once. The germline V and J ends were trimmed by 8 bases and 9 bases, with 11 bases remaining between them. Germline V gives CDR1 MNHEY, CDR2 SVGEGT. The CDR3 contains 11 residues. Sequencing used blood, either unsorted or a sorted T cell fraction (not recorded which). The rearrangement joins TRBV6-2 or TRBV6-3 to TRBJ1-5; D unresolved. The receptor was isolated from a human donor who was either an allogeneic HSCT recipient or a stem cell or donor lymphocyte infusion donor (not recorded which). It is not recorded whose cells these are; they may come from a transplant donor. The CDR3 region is CASSPPRPQHF. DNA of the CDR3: TGTGCCAGCTCCCCCCCAAGGCCCCAGCATTTT.